This TCR beta chain was found in a study of early T cells in non-severe SARS-CoV-2 infection. About the research overall: Sequencing of bulk RNA from unsorted whole blood was done, without chain pairing.

Attachment of unique molecular identifiers was made to individual cDNA molecules. TCRdb independently ran MiXCR on the 5' RACE reads; one entry per CDR3 protein. The sample includes 20,000 to 25,000 distinct CDR3 sequences, more than 4% of them seen just once. Notes on the study in general: Reliance on VDJdb matching favored anti-spike CD8 responses; private and CD4 specificities were missed.

There are a few counts of this clonotype. Antigen: not known. CDR1 and CDR2 (germline): MNHEY, SVGEGT. This CDR3 is 15 amino acids long. Trimming removed 2 bases from V and 2 bases from J, with 9 bases in between. This TCR derives from an adult who was a healthcare worker with PCR-confirmed SARS-CoV-2 infection or an uninfected control (not recorded which). The sample taken for sequencing was whole blood. The V and J genes are TRBV6-2 or TRBV6-3 and TRBJ2-2; D unresolved. CDR3 loop: CASSYVGVNTGELFF. The CDR3 DNA reads TGTGCCAGCAGTTACGTGGGCGTTAACACCGGGGAGCTGTTTTTT.